This record concerns one T cell receptor (beta chain) sequence. Its antigen is undetermined. This sample was included in a study of T cells after yellow fever vaccination. General observations from the study: Weaker in magnitude, the secondary response showed a faster peak on day 5 versus 15. Primary-vaccination clones mostly resurfaced post-booster (around 95% CD4, more than 85% CD8).

V dropped 4 bases and J dropped 8 bases, with 9 bases sitting between them. Germline CDR1 LNHDA, CDR2 SQIVND (reference sequence). The CDR3 has 13 amino acids. TCRdb processed the 5' RACE reads anew with MiXCR; each CDR3 protein has one entry. Of hundreds of thousands of distinct CDR3 sequences in the sample, around 12% are singletons; the top ten hold about 16%. The origin of this receptor is a young man who received the YFV17D yellow fever vaccine. The genes are TRBV19 and TRBJ1-6; D gene ambiguous. The sequencing used PBMCs, collected on the day of the yellow fever booster vaccination. CDR3 sequence: CASSTRPDSPLHF. In nucleotides, the CDR3 is TGTGCCAGTAGTACCCGACCGGATTCACCCCTCCACTTT.